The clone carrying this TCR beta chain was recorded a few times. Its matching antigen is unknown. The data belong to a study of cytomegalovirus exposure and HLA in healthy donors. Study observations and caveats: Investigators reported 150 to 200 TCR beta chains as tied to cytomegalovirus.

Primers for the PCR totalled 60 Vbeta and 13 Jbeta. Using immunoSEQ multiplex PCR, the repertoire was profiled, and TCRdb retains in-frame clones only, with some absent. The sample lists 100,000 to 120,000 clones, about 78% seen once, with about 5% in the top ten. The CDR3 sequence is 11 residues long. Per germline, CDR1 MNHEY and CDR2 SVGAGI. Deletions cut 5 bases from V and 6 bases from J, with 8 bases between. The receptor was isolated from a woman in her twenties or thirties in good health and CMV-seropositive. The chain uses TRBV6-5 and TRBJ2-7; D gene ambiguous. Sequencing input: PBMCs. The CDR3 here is CASSALGEQYF. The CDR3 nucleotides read TGTGCCAGCAGTGCCCTCGGCGAGCAGTACTTC.